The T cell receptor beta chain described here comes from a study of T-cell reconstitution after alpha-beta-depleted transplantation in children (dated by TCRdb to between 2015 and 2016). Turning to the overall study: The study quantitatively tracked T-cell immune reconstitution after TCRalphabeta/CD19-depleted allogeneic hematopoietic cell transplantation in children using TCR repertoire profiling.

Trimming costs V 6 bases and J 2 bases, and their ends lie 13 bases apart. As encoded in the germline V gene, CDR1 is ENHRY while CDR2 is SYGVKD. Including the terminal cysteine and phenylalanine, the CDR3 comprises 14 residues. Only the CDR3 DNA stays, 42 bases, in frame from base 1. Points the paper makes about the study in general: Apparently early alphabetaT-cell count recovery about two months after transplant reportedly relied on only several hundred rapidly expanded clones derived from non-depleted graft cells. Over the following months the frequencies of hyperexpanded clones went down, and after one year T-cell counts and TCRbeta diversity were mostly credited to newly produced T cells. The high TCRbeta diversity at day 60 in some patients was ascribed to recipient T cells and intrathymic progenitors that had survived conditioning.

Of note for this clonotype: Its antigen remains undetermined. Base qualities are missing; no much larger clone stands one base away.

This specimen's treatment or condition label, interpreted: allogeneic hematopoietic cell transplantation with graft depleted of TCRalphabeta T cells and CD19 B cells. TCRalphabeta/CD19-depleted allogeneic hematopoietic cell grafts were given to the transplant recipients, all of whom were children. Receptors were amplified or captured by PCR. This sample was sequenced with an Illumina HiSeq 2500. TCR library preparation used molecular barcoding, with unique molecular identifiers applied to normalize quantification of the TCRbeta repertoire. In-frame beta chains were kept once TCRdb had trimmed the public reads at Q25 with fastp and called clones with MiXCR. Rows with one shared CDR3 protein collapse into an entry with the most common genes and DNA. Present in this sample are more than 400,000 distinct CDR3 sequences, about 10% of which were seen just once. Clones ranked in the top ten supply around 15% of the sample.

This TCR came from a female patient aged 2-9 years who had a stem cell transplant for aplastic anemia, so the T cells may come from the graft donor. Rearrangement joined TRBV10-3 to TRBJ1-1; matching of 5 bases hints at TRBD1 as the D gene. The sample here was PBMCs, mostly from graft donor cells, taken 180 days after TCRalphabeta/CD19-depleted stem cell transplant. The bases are TGTGCCATCAGAACCTGGGGCGAAAACACTGAAGCTTTCTTT. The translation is CAIRTWGENTEAFF.